The source of this T cell receptor beta chain is a study of early stage breast cancer tumors. Study-wide background: Of 15 to 20 invasive breast tumors, about 12 were hormone receptor-positive, HER2-negative. Each sample averaged around 9.2-fold read coverage.

Comment on this clone: The antigen is not known.

The study's findings and limits: Bulk DNA sequencing of unsorted cells missed chain pairing and markers.

Here immunoSEQ multiplex PCR was the method, and the copy in TCRdb shows in-frame clones only, minus some. Among roughly 60,000 clones listed, around three quarters were seen once. The length of the CDR3 is 14 residues. V dropped 3 bases and J dropped 6 bases, with 12 bases sitting between them. CDR1 SEHNR and CDR2 FQNEAQ come from the germline V gene (reference sequence). The clonotype comes from a person in their thirties with breast cancer. Material for sequencing was blood. The V and J genes are TRBV7-9 and TRBJ1-5, with D unclear. The CDR3 here is CASSFAAASQPQHF. The CDR3, as DNA: TGTGCCAGCAGCTTCGCAGCCGCGAGTCAGCCCCAGCATTTT.